The 14 T cell receptor beta chains in this list originate from one sample, sequenced in a study of tumour-infiltrating T cells in Burkitt lymphoma. TCRdb's table, derived via immunoSEQ multiplex PCR, lists solely in-frame clones and lacks some. The data hold 1,500 to 2,000 clones, with under 20% observed a single time. Sequences were obtained from tumor tissue. Every receptor here comes from a human donor with diffuse large B-cell lymphoma.

This chain connects TRBV15 to TRBJ1-4, with 7 bases that match TRBD1. CDR1 and CDR2 from the germline V gene are LNHNV and YYDKDF (reference sequence). CDR3 length: 12 residues. J gave up 8 bases and V 7 bases, and 4 bases lay outside the gene matches. The CDR3 region has the DNA TGTGCCACCACAGACAGGGACGAAAAACTGTTTTTT. Translating it yields CATTDRDEKLFF.

The rearrangement joins TRBV5-1 to TRBJ1-6; D uncertain. CDR3 length: 14 amino acids. CDR1 is SGHRS and CDR2 is YFSETQ in the germline V gene. The germline V and J ends were trimmed by 0 bases and 5 bases, with 6 bases remaining between them. CDR3 DNA: TGCGCCAGCAGCTTGGCGGCAGATAATTCACCCCTCCACTTT. Residues: CASSLAADNSPLHF.

The chain links TRBV20-1 to TRBJ1-2, with D unresolved. Germline V gene data show CDR1 as DFQATT and CDR2 as SNEGSKA (reference sequence). The CDR3 sequence is 10 residues long. The CDR3 DNA reads as TGCAGCTCATGGAACTATGGCTACACCTTC. It codes for CSSWNYGYTF.

The rearrangement uses TRBV4-1 and TRBJ1-5, with 9 bases lining up with TRBD1. The J segment lost 5 bases and the V segment lost 1 base, leaving 6 bases of the junction unmatched. The CDR3 is 16 residues long. The V gene's germline CDR1 is MGHRA and CDR2 YSYEKL. The CDR3 sequence: CASSQGDRGGDQPQHF. For the CDR3, the DNA is TGCGCCAGCAGCCAAGGCGACAGGGGGGGGGATCAGCCCCAGCATTTT.

In this sample, this clone turned up once. The chain employs TRBV28 and TRBJ1-4; 9 nucleotides align to TRBD1. From germline, CDR1 is MDHEN and CDR2 SYDVKM. This CDR3 has 15 residues. J gave up 10 bases and V 3 bases, and 9 bases lay outside the gene matches. In nucleotides, the CDR3 is TGTGCCAGCAGTTTTCTAACAGGGGGCCAGGGAAAACTGTTTTTT. Its translation: CASSFLTGGQGKLFF.

The chain combines TRBV19 with TRBJ1-1, with D unresolved. This CDR3 has 12 residues. The germline V gene has CDR1 LNHDA and CDR2 SQIVND (reference sequence). Trimming took off 6 bases at V and 6 bases at J, with 11 bases between the two ends. CDR3 nucleotides: TGTGCCAGTAGCTTAGGCCAGTCTGAAGCTTTCTTT. It translates to CASSLGQSEAFF. The complete variable domain, with remaining parts taken from reference TRBV19 and TRBJ1-1, reads DGGITQSPKYLFRKEGQNVTLSCEQNLNHDAMYWYRQDPGQGLRLIYYSQIVNDFQKGDIAEGYSVSREKKESFPLTVTSAQKNPTAFYLCASSLGQSEAFFGQGTRLTVV.

This clone was counted a few times. The CDR3 here is CAISEPGGSGETQYF. In DNA form, the CDR3 reads TGTGCCATCAGTGAGCCGGGGGGATCCGGGGAGACCCAGTACTTC. This sequence joins TRBV10-3 and TRBJ2-5; 7 bases map to TRBD2. The junction had 8 bases not matched to a gene; V was cut back by 2 bases and J by 5 bases. The CDR3 consists of 15 residues. Germline CDR1 ENHRY, CDR2 SYGVKD.

This clone came up a few times. The chain couples TRBV5-1 to TRBJ1-6, with D possibly being TRBD1 (6 bases). The germline V gene has CDR1 SGHRS and CDR2 YFSETQ. Trimming took off 4 bases at V and 15 bases at J, with 17 bases between the two ends. The length of the CDR3 is 13 residues. CDR3 nucleotides: TGCGCCAGCAGCACCGGGGACAACGCGGGCCTCCACTTT. Translating gives CASSTGDNAGLHF.

The J gene is TRBJ1-1, the V gene TRBV10-1; D is uncertain. CDR3 size: 13 residues. The V end was cut by 6 bases, the J end by 6 bases, with 14 bases between. Germline V gene data show CDR1 as WNHNN and CDR2 as SYGVQD (reference sequence). CDR3 sequence: CASRDSGAAEAFF. The CDR3, as DNA: TGCGCCAGCAGGGACTCAGGAGCGGCTGAAGCTTTCTTT.

V gene TRBV27 combines with J gene TRBJ1-6; D is ambiguous. This CDR3 comprises 13 residues. Germline lookup yields CDR1 MNHEY and CDR2 SMNVEV (reference sequence). V lost 0 bases to trimming and J lost 6 bases, with 3 bases between them. CDR3 nucleotides: TGTGCCAGCAGTTTATCGGCTAATTCACCCCTCCACTTT. It translates to CASSLSANSPLHF.

There are a few counts of this clone. For the CDR3, the DNA is TGTGCCAGTAGTCCGGGGGGACAGGGTTCTCTGCCCCAGCATTTT. Translated: CASSPGGQGSLPQHF. The chain combines TRBV19 with TRBJ1-5; 9 bases are a match to TRBD1. Trimming removed 5 bases from V and 9 bases from J; junction bases left unmatched: 11. The CDR3 loop spans 15 amino acids. The V gene's germline CDR1 is LNHDA and CDR2 SQIVND (reference sequence).

This clone has just a few counts. The V call is TRBV5-1, the J call TRBJ2-2, with D possibly being TRBD1 (6 bases). CDR3 length equals 12 residues. Trimming cost V 3 bases and J 6 bases, with 6 bases left between them. Germline CDR1 SGHRS, CDR2 YFSETQ. As DNA, the CDR3 is TGCGCCAGCAGCTGGACAGCCGGGGAGCTGTTTTTT. Translating it yields CASSWTAGELFF.

V and J are TRBV19 and TRBJ1-3; 7 bases match TRBD1. Trimming took 4 bases from V and 2 from J; bases not matched to a gene: 8. From germline, CDR1 is LNHDA and CDR2 SQIVND (reference sequence). The CDR3 covers 16 residues. CDR3 sequence reads: CASSKKGANPGNTIYF. As DNA, the CDR3 is TGTGCCAGTAGTAAGAAGGGGGCGAATCCTGGAAACACCATATATTTT.

On this clone itself: The junction and the germline gene differ at one end; a read error may be behind it. The V and J genes are TRBV7-2 and TRBJ1-1; D is ambiguous. Germline V gives CDR1 SGHTA, CDR2 FQGNSA. The CDR3 covers 15 residues. The CDR3 sequence is CASSLVVGQDLEAFF. In DNA form, the CDR3 reads TGTGCCAGCAGCTTAGTGGTGGGCCAAGATCTTGAAGCGTTCTTT.